These T cell receptor beta chains were read from a single sample in a study of early T cells in non-severe SARS-CoV-2 infection. TCRdb passed the 5' RACE reads through MiXCR, listing each CDR3 protein once. The sample has 70,000 to 95,000 distinct CDR3 sequences, roughly 15% seen once; the top ten hold 0.45% to 0.75%. Sequencing used whole blood. All receptors derive from an adult who was a healthcare worker with PCR-confirmed SARS-CoV-2 infection or an uninfected control (not recorded which). Both conserved end residues are trimmed from each CDR3. Each record gives: CDR3 length, V gene, CDR3 protein.

len: 14; v_gene: TRBV2; CDR3aa: ASSEKRDSGANVLT
len: 13; v_gene: TRBV7-9; CDR3aa: ASSLSTTTQETQY
len: 11; v_gene: TRBV7-6; CDR3aa: ASRPTVNTEAF
len: 12; v_gene: TRBV29-1; CDR3aa: SVDRGLNTGELF
len: 11; v_gene: TRBV30; CDR3aa: AWTQGIEETQY
len: 10; v_gene: TRBV29-1; CDR3aa: SVHNNYNEQF
len: 12; v_gene: TRBV5-1; CDR3aa: ASGRSGGTDTQY
len: 12; v_gene: TRBV12-3/TRBV12-4; CDR3aa: ASSRGTNTGELF
len: 13; v_gene: TRBV27; CDR3aa: ASSPGLLSTDTQY
len: 10; v_gene: TRBV10-3; CDR3aa: AIRTGDNEQF
len: 10; v_gene: TRBV7-6; CDR3aa: ASSLILDTQY
len: 15; v_gene: TRBV6-5; CDR3aa: ASSLFRDRVLPSPLH
len: 15; v_gene: TRBV3-1; CDR3aa: ASSRLGGSSYNSPLH
len: 12; v_gene: TRBV14; CDR3aa: ASSRGPGYTEAF
len: 11; v_gene: TRBV29-1; CDR3aa: SVEDRGFTEAF
len: 13; v_gene: TRBV14; CDR3aa: ASSQITLNTGELF
len: 12; v_gene: TRBV19; CDR3aa: ASSIIGSNYGYT
len: 13; v_gene: TRBV19; CDR3aa: ASRDLQRNNYGYT
len: 11; v_gene: TRBV4-1; CDR3aa: ASSPWIGDTQY
len: 11; v_gene: TRBV7-6; CDR3aa: ASSWSSENTIY
len: 11; v_gene: TRBV2; CDR3aa: ASRGQAPYGYT
len: 19; v_gene: TRBV12-3/TRBV12-4; CDR3aa: ASSRNGGALHGLKSYNEQF
len: 9; v_gene: TRBV29-1; CDR3aa: SVDQGGELF
len: 13; v_gene: TRBV2; CDR3aa: ASSETSGSTDTQY
len: 14; v_gene: TRBV2; CDR3aa: ASSLPGQGAIYGYT
len: 16; v_gene: TRBV6-2/TRBV6-3; CDR3aa: ASSYSRGGRAGNQPQH
len: 11; v_gene: TRBV5-1; CDR3aa: ASSTGRYTEAF
len: 14; v_gene: TRBV11-2; CDR3aa: ASSPSALKGTGELF
len: 10; v_gene: TRBV10-2; CDR3aa: ATSEIQGGYT
len: 11; v_gene: TRBV4-1; CDR3aa: ASSQGSEIEQF
len: 13; v_gene: TRBV12-5; CDR3aa: ASGLVLGGGTEAF
len: 13; v_gene: TRBV20-1; CDR3aa: SLTPGPGAADTQY
len: 16; v_gene: TRBV12-3/TRBV12-4; CDR3aa: ASREWGYRSRTGNTIY
len: 12; v_gene: TRBV7-2; CDR3aa: ATREGLALNTQY
len: 14; v_gene: TRBV7-3; CDR3aa: ASSFDRVDTYNEQF
len: 13; v_gene: TRBV12-3/TRBV12-4; CDR3aa: ASSRSGGTEETQY
len: 13; v_gene: TRBV9; CDR3aa: ASSSHWRDNYGYT
len: 12; v_gene: TRBV11-1; CDR3aa: ASSFYRENTEAF
len: 12; v_gene: TRBV12-3/TRBV12-4; CDR3aa: ASSFGQGNQPQH
len: 14; v_gene: TRBV5-1; CDR3aa: ASSLGSGPNNSPLH
len: 14; v_gene: TRBV7-2; CDR3aa: ASSLAFTGTVNEQF